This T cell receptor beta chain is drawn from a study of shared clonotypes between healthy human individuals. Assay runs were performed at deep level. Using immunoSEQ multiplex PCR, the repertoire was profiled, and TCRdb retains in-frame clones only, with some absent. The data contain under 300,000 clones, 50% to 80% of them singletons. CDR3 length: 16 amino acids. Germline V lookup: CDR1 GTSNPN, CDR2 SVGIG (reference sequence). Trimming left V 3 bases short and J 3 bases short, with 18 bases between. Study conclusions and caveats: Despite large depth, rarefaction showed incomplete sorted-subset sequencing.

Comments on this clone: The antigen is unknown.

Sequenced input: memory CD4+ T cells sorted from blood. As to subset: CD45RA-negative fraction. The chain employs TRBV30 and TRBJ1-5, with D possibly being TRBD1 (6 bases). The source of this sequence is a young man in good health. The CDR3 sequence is CAWSLRTAGVNQPQHF. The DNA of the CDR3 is TGTGCCTGGAGCCTCCGGACGGCAGGGGTCAATCAGCCCCAGCATTTT.